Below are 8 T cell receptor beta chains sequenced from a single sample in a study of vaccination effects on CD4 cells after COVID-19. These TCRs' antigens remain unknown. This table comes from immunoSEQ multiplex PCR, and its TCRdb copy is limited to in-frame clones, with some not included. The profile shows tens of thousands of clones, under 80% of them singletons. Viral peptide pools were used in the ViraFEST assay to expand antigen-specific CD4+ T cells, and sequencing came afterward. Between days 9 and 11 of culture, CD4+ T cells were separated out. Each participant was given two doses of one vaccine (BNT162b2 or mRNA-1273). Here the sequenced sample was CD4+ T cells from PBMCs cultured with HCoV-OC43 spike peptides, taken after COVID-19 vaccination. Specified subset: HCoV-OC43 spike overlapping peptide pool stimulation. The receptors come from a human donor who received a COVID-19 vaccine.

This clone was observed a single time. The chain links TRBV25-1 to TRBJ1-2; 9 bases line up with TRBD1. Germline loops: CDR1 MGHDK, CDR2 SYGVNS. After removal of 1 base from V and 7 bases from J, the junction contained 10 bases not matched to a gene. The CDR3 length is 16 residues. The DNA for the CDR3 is TGTGCCAGCAGTGAATCGACGTGGGACAGGGCCACTGGCTACACCTTC. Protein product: CASSESTWDRATGYTF.

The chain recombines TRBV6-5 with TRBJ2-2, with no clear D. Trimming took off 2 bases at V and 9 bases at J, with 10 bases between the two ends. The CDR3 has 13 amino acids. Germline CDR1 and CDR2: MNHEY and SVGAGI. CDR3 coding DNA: TGTGCCAGCAGTTACGAGGCGAACCGGGAGCTGTTTTTT. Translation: CASSYEANRELFF.

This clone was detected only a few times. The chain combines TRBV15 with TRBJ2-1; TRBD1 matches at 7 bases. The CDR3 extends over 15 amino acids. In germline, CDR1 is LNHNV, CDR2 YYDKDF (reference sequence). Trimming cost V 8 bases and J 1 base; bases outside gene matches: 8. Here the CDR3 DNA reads TGTGCCACCCACCCGGGACAGCCATCCTACAATGAGCAGTTCTTC. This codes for CATHPGQPSYNEQFF.

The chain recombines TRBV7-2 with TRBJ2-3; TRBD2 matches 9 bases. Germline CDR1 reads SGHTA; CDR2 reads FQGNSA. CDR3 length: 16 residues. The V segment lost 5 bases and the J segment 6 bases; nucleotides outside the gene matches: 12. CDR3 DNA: TGTGCCAGCAGCACCCGGGGACTAGCTCAGGGGGATACGCAGTATTTT. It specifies CASSTRGLAQGDTQYF.

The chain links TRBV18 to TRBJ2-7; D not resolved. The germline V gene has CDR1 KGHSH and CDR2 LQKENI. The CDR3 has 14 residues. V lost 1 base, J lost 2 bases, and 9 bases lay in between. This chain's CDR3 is CASSPQIGPYEQYV. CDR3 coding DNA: TGTGCCAGCTCACCACAAATCGGACCCTACGAGCAGTACGTC.

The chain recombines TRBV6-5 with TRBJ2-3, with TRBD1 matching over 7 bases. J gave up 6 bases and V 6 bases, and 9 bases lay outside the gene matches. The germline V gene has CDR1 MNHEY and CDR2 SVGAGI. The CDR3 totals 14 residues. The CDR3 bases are TGTGCCAGCAGCTCGGGACAGTCTGTCGATACGCAGTATTTT. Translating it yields CASSSGQSVDTQYF.

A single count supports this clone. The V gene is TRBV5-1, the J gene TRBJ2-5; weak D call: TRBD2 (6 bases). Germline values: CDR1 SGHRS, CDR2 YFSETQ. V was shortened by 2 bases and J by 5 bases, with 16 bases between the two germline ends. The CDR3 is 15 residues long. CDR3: CASSFSGTGVETQYF. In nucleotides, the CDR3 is TGCGCCAGCAGCTTCTCCGGGACTGGAGTGGAGACCCAGTACTTC.

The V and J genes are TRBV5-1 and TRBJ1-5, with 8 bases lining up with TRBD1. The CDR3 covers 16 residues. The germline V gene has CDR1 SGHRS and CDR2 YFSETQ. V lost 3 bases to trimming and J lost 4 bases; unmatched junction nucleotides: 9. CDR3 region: CASSWGTGNNNQPQHF. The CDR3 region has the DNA TGCGCCAGCAGCTGGGGGACAGGTAACAATAATCAGCCCCAGCATTTT. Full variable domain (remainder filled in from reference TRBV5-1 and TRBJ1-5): KAGVTQTPRYLIKTRGQQVTLSCSPISGHRSVSWYQQTPGQGLQFLFEYFSETQRNKGNFPGRFSGRQFSNSRSEMNVSTLELGDSALYLCASSWGTGNNNQPQHFGDGTRLSIL.